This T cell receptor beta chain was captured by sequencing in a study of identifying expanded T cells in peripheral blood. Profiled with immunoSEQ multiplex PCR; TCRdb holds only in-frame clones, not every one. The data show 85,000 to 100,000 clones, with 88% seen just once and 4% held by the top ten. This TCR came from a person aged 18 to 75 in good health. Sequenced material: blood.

The CDR3 is CASSSPPTALNQPQHF. The CDR3 bases are TGTGCCAGCAGTTCCCCCCCGACAGCCCTAAATCAGCCCCAGCATTTT. The V gene is TRBV28, the J gene TRBJ1-5; possible D gene TRBD1, 5 bases. CDR1 and CDR2 from the germline V gene are MDHEN and SYDVKM. The CDR3 is 16 residues long. The V and J ends lost 4 bases and 4 bases respectively, with 17 bases between them.